This T cell receptor (beta chain) was documented in a study of blood T cell repertoires in COVID-19. About the research overall: The United States, Italy and Spain were the sources of the acute and convalescent COVID-19 samples. T cells, B-cell-depleted T cells, or PBMCs supplied cDNA or gDNA.

In the source study's methods: From reference gene primer amplification, estimates of nucleated cell counts were derived. Sequencing was performed with immunoSEQ multiplex PCR; in TCRdb, only in-frame clones are kept and a portion is missing. The D gene and trimming were derived from the DNA, and the V and J assignments and clone size from that table. Of some 240,000 clones listed, about 91% are singletons. The germline V gene has CDR1 SGHVS and CDR2 FQNEAQ. V was cut by 1 base and J by 3 bases, with 17 bases left in between. The CDR3 runs to 17 residues. The sequence came from a woman aged 40 to 50 who had recovered from COVID-19. The V gene is TRBV7-8, the J gene TRBJ2-3; D possibly corresponds to TRBD1 (5 bases). What was sequenced was peripheral blood. The DNA of the CDR3 is TGTGCCAGCAGCTTAGAGGGCGGTTTTCCAGGGACAGATACGCAGTATTTT. Encoded protein: CASSLEGGFPGTDTQYF.